Each of the 18 T cell receptor delta chains below was sequenced from the same sample in a study of gamma-delta T cells after stem cell transplantation. TCRdb reprocessed the RT-PCR reads through CATT. The data contain some 1,200 delta-chain clones, around 2.9% of them singletons. The specimen was gamma-delta T cells. These TCRs come from a human donor. It is not recorded whose cells these are; they may come from a transplant donor.

There are a few counts of this clone. TCRdb's protein, taken from a much larger clone, differs from this DNA's translation at residue 9, likely owing to a read error; the protein displayed comes from the DNA. The chain combines TRDV2 with TRDJ3; possible D gene TRDD3, 6 bases. This CDR3 contains 18 residues. V lost 1 base and J lost 2, with 14 bases in between. Germline CDR1 GEAIGNYY, CDR2 EKD. CDR3 DNA sequence: TGTGCCTGTGACACTGTGAGGGGGAATACCTGGGACACCCGACAGATGTTTTTC. Encoded protein: CACDTVRGNTWDTRQMFF.

This clone came up a few times. One base separates it from a far larger clone, so it is likely a read error. Other DNA sequences within the sample encode an identical CDR3. The chain employs TRDV2 and TRDJ1, with TRDD3 matching 10 bases. The ends lost 3 bases at V and 0 bases at J; junction bases unmatched: 6. The CDR3 has 16 amino acids. CDR1 and CDR2 from the germline V gene are GEAIGNYY and EKD. The CDR3 nucleotides are TGTGCCTGTGACTTACTACTGGGGGATGACACCGATAAACTCATCTTT. This translates into CACDLLLGDDTDKLIF.

This clone was counted only a few times. The protein in TCRdb stems from a much larger clone and differs at residue 3 from this DNA's translation, likely a read error; here the protein is translated from the DNA. The chain is built from TRDV2 and TRDJ3, with 8 positions matching TRDD3. The CDR3 length is 19 residues. The germline gives CDR1 GEAIGNYY, CDR2 EKD. CDR3 bases: TGTGCCTGGGACATTACTGGGGGCCGTAGCTCCTGGGACACCCGACAGATGTTTTTC. Protein sequence: CAWDITGGRSSWDTRQMFF.

This clone came up a few times. TCRdb's listed protein matches a much larger clone and diverges from this DNA's translation at residue 12, likely through a read error; the protein shown comes from the DNA. The rearrangement uses TRDV2 and TRDJ3; 7 bases fit TRDD3. Germline V lookup: CDR1 GEAIGNYY, CDR2 EKD. The CDR3 spans 19 residues. This CDR3 is CACDKVGESSSRDTRQMFF. In nucleotides, the CDR3 is TGTGCCTGTGACAAGGTGGGGGAATCTAGCTCCAGGGACACCCGACAGATGTTTTTC.

In this sample, this clone turned up a few times. The protein TCRdb lists belongs to a much larger clone and differs from this DNA's translation at residue 17, which points to a read error; the protein shown is made from the DNA. The J gene is TRDJ3, the V gene TRDV2; 7 nucleotides agree with TRDD3. CDR3 length: 19 amino acids. Germline values: CDR1 GEAIGNYY, CDR2 EKD. CDR3 amino acids: CACDITGDPNSWDTRQVFF. The CDR3 DNA reads as TGTGCCTGTGACATTACTGGGGACCCGAACTCCTGGGACACCCGACAGGTGTTTTTC.

Details on this clone: It is likely a read error: a sequence one base away is far more abundant. Other DNA sequences from this sample encode an identical CDR3 as well. The chain couples TRDV2 to TRDJ1; 10 nucleotides line up with TRDD3. From germline, CDR1 is GEAIGNYY and CDR2 EKD. This CDR3 is 16 amino acids long. CDR3 sequence reads: CACDTLGDREADKLIF. The CDR3 DNA is TGCGCCTGTGACACCCTGGGGGATAGGGAGGCCGATAAACTCATCTTT.

Note on this clone: TCRdb shows a much larger clone's protein in place of this DNA's translation, and the two differ at residue 4, likely through a read error; the protein shown is translated from the DNA. V is TRDV2 and J is TRDJ3, with TRDD3 matching over 8 bases. CDR1 and CDR2 (germline): GEAIGNYY, EKD. Trimming removed 4 bases from V and 0 bases from J; junction bases left unmatched: 10. CDR3 length: 19 residues. In DNA, the CDR3 is TGTGCCTGTGAAATTACTGGGGGCCGTAGCTCCTGGGACACCCGACAGATGTTTTTC. This sequence encodes CACEITGGRSSWDTRQMFF.

A few counts support this clone. TCRdb pairs this DNA with a much larger clone's protein that differs at residue 10, likely a read error; the protein shown was translated from the DNA. J is TRDJ1 and V is TRDV2, with 9 nucleotides matching TRDD3. The CDR3 is 16 amino acids. Trimming at V came to 3 bases and at J to 0 bases, leaving 7 bases not matched to a gene. The germline V gene has CDR1 GEAIGNYY and CDR2 EKD. The CDR3 region has the DNA TGTGCCTGTGACTTACTACTGGGGGACAACACCGATAAACTCATCTTT. This gives the protein CACDLLLGDNTDKLIF.

By sample share, this clone is large. The sample carries other DNA sequences with the same CDR3. The rearrangement uses TRDV2 and TRDJ1; the D gene is possibly TRDD3 (6 bases). V dropped 2 bases and J dropped 2 bases, with 14 bases sitting between them. This CDR3 region has 15 residues. Germline loops: CDR1 GEAIGNYY, CDR2 EKD. The CDR3 is CACDIAGGGTDKLIF. The DNA for the CDR3 is TGTGCCTGTGACATCGCAGGGGGAGGTACCGATAAACTCATCTTT.

This chain links TRDV2 with TRDJ3; TRDD3 agrees at 9 bases. CDR3 length equals 20 residues. CDR1 GEAIGNYY and CDR2 EKD come from the germline V gene. After removal of 4 bases from V and 2 bases from J, the junction contained 14 bases not matched to a gene. This CDR3 reads CACEPLPWGDTAWDTRQMFF. For the CDR3, the DNA is TGTGCCTGTGAACCTCTGCCCTGGGGGGATACAGCCTGGGACACCCGACAGATGTTTTTC.

This clone is labeled as large. Other DNA sequences in the same sample also yield this CDR3. This sequence joins TRDV1 and TRDJ3; a weak D match, TRDD3 (10 bases). Looked up from germline, CDR1 is TSWWSYY and CDR2 is QGS. The CDR3 spans 23 residues. V was cut by 0 bases and J by 4 bases, with 28 bases left in between. CDR3 sequence: CALGELGPSYGGYASWDTRQMFF. For the CDR3, the DNA is TGTGCTCTTGGGGAACTGGGCCCTTCCTACGGGGGATACGCGAGTTGGGACACCCGACAGATGTTTTTC.

The V call is TRDV2, the J call TRDJ1; 7 bases are shared with TRDD3. The CDR3 spans 16 residues. Trimming at V came to 4 bases and at J to 0 bases, leaving 10 bases not matched to a gene. Germline V lookup: CDR1 GEAIGNYY, CDR2 EKD. CDR3 in amino acids: CACEALGPSDTDKLIF. CDR3 in DNA: TGTGCCTGTGAGGCACTGGGGCCCTCGGACACCGATAAACTCATCTTT.

This clone is medium-sized. With only one base between it and a far larger clone, this is likely a read error. The chain couples TRDV3 to TRDJ1, with no clear D. There are 16 residues in the CDR3. CDR1 and CDR2 from the germline V gene are TVYSNPD and GDNSRS (reference sequence). The CDR3 sequence: CAFLGKWAQYTDKPIF. The CDR3 DNA reads TGTGCCTTTTTGGGCAAGTGGGCTCAGTACACCGATAAACCCATCTTT.

By sample share, this clone is medium-sized (0.01 to 0.1%). A far larger clone is one base from this, pointing to a likely read error. This chain connects TRDV2 to TRDJ1, with 10 bases that match TRDD3. Germline V CDR1 and CDR2: GEAIGNYY, EKD. The CDR3 is 19 amino acids. CDR3 region: CACETLGELGDRVTDKPIF. The CDR3 bases are TGTGCCTGTGAGACCCTTGGGGAGCTGGGGGATAGGGTCACCGATAAACCCATCTTT.

There are a few counts of this clone. The TCRdb protein, from a much larger clone, departs from this DNA's translation at residue 7, likely by read error; the protein shown derives from the DNA. The chain joins TRDV2 to TRDJ1; possible D gene TRDD3, 6 bases. The CDR3 is made up of 15 amino acids. In germline, CDR1 is GEAIGNYY, CDR2 EKD. V lost 1 base and J lost 4, with 15 bases in between. CDR3 sequence: CACDTIRDRRDKLIF. The CDR3 DNA sequence: TGTGCCTGTGACACAATAAGGGATAGGCGCGATAAACTCATCTTT.

In regard to this clone: Relative to the germline gene, one junction end is altered; a read error may explain this. CDR3 loop: CACDTVRLGDAADLTDKPIF. As DNA, the CDR3 is TGTGCCTGTGACACCGTGAGACTGGGGGATGCGGCGGATCTCACCGATAAACCCATCTTT. The gene calls are TRDV2 and TRDJ1; 10 nucleotides match TRDD3. Germline CDR1 GEAIGNYY, CDR2 EKD. The CDR3 totals 20 residues.

This clone is judged medium-sized. Compared with germline, one end of the junction differs, possibly owing to a read error. The chain joins TRDV2 to TRDJ1; the match to TRDD3 covers 7 bases. CDR1 is GEAIGNYY, CDR2 EKD, per germline. This CDR3 has 16 residues. Here the CDR3 reads CACGTLGGQYTDKLIF. The CDR3 DNA reads TGTGCCTGTGGCACCCTTGGGGGACAGTACACCGATAAACTCATCTTT.

The table lists this clone with a few counts. The protein recorded in TCRdb matches a much larger clone and deviates from this DNA's translation at residue 14, suggesting a read error; the protein here is obtained by translating the DNA. The chain has TRDV2 and TRDJ1; 10 positions match TRDD3. This CDR3 is built from 16 residues. Germline-derived CDR1 and CDR2 are GEAIGNYY and EKD. CDR3 nucleotide sequence: TGTGCCTGTGACACCCTGGGGGATAGGGAGGCCGATAAACCCATCTTT. Protein product: CACDTLGDREADKPIF.